The 31 T cell receptor beta chains below were found in one sample sequenced in a study of cytomegalovirus exposure and HLA in healthy donors. Sequenced by immunoSEQ multiplex PCR; TCRdb stores in-frame clones only, minus some. The top ten clones hold about 20% of a sample with over 150,000 clones, approximately 86% of them seen once. The sequencing sample was made of PBMCs. These receptors all come from a young man in good health and CMV-seropositive.

The chain carries TRBV5-4 and TRBJ2-5, with 10 bases lining up with TRBD2. The CDR3 contains 16 residues. After removal of 7 bases from V and 2 bases from J, the junction contained 11 bases not matched to a gene. Germline values: CDR1 SGHNT, CDR2 YYREEE (reference sequence). CDR3: CASSHLSGGRQETQYF. CDR3 DNA sequence: TGTGCCAGCTCTCATCTTAGCGGGGGGCGTCAAGAGACCCAGTACTTC.

The chain has TRBV14 and TRBJ2-7; no definite D call. Deletions cut 0 bases from V and 6 bases from J, with 12 bases between. Per germline, CDR1 SGHDN and CDR2 FVKESK. The CDR3 totals 14 residues. The CDR3 here is CASSQDPGSGEQYF. The CDR3 DNA sequence: TGTGCCAGCAGCCAAGATCCCGGGTCGGGCGAGCAGTACTTC.

This chain links TRBV2 with TRBJ2-1; D call uncertain. The CDR3 is 16 amino acids. Germline V gene sequence: CDR1 SNHLY, CDR2 FYNNEI. V lost 3 bases and J lost 3, with 15 bases in between. CDR3 bases: TGTGCCAGCAGTGATGAATCCCGGGTCTTCTACAATGAGCAGTTCTTC. It specifies CASSDESRVFYNEQFF. The whole variable domain, filled in from reference TRBV2 and TRBJ2-1, reads EPEVTQTPSHQVTQMGQEVILRCVPISNHLYFYWYRQILGQKVEFLVSFYNNEISEKSEIFDDQFSVERPDGSNFTLKIRSTKLEDSAMYFCASSDESRVFYNEQFFGPGTRLTVL.

In its sample, this clone was seen once. The chain couples TRBV15 to TRBJ2-1, with 9 bases lining up with TRBD1. V lost 1 base, J lost 5 bases, and 9 bases stayed unmatched. The germline gives CDR1 LNHNV, CDR2 YYDKDF (reference sequence). The CDR3 has 17 amino acids. Written as DNA, the CDR3 is TGTGCCACCAGCAGAGTAGTGGTACAGGGGGCCAACAATGAGCAGTTCTTC. This encodes CATSRVVVQGANNEQFF.

The rearrangement uses TRBV19 and TRBJ1-2; TRBD1 aligns across 7 bases. The V gene's germline CDR1 is LNHDA and CDR2 SQIVND (reference sequence). After removal of 5 bases from V and 0 bases from J, the junction contained 6 bases not matched to a gene. The CDR3 length is 15 residues. The DNA of the CDR3 is TGTGCCAGTAGTGGCCCGACAGGGTCTAACTATGGCTACACCTTC. This encodes CASSGPTGSNYGYTF.

This chain joins TRBV7-2 and TRBJ1-5; D perhaps matches TRBD1 (5 bases). The CDR3 covers 14 residues. The germline CDR1 and CDR2 sequences are SGHTA and FQGNSA. V lost 5 bases and J 0 bases, leaving 8 bases between the germline ends. CDR3 amino acids: CASSPDISNQPQHF. As DNA, the CDR3 is TGTGCCAGCAGCCCGGACATTAGCAATCAGCCCCAGCATTTT.

The genes are TRBV7-9 and TRBJ1-2; D possibly corresponds to TRBD1 (6 bases). Trimming took off 3 bases at V and 1 base at J, with 6 bases between the two ends. The CDR3 is made up of 13 amino acids. Germline V gives CDR1 SEHNR, CDR2 FQNEAQ (reference sequence). In DNA form, the CDR3 reads TGTGCCAGCAGCTTGGGACATAACTATGGCTACACCTTC. This sequence encodes CASSLGHNYGYTF.

The count of this clone is one. This chain connects TRBV7-8 to TRBJ2-7, with D maybe TRBD2 (6 bases). The V end lost 5 bases, the J end lost 0 bases, and 14 bases lay between the germline ends. The CDR3 runs to 15 residues. CDR1 SGHVS and CDR2 FQNEAQ come from the germline V gene. In DNA, the CDR3 is TGTGCCAGCAGCACCAGGGACTGGGGCTCCTACGAGCAGTACTTC. This encodes CASSTRDWGSYEQYF. The full variable domain, its missing parts supplied by reference TRBV7-8 and TRBJ2-7, is GAGVSQSPRYKVAKRGQDVALRCDPISGHVSLFWYQQALGQGPEFLTYFQNEAQLDKSGLPSDRFFAERPEGSVSTLKIQRTQQEDSAVYLCASSTRDWGSYEQYFGPGTRLTVT.

This chain uses TRBV5-1 with TRBJ1-2; 8 bases are shared with TRBD1. The CDR3 runs to 15 residues. V gave up 5 bases and J gave up 6 bases; unmatched junction bases: 12. Looked up from germline, CDR1 is SGHRS and CDR2 is YFSETQ. The CDR3 sequence: CASSLLDRGGNGYTF. CDR3 nucleotides: TGCGCCAGCAGTCTGTTAGACAGGGGCGGGAATGGCTACACCTTC.

The rearrangement links TRBV4-3 to TRBJ2-1; D gene ambiguous. The CDR3 is 15 residues long. The germline V gene has CDR1 LGHNA and CDR2 YSLEER. V was trimmed by 0 bases and J by 0 bases, leaving 6 bases between them. In DNA form, the CDR3 reads TGCGCCAGCAGCCAAGATCCCAGCTCCTACAATGAGCAGTTCTTC. It translates to CASSQDPSSYNEQFF.

J is TRBJ2-3 and V is TRBV7-3; the match to TRBD2 covers 8 bases. The CDR3 contains 16 residues. V gave up 5 bases and J gave up 0 bases; unmatched junction bases: 7. Germline assignment: CDR1 SGHTA and CDR2 FQGTGA. The CDR3 spells CASSVTGGLSTDTQYF. The DNA for the CDR3 is TGTGCCAGCAGCGTCACGGGGGGGCTCAGCACAGATACGCAGTATTTT.

This chain joins TRBV15 and TRBJ2-3; maybe TRBD1 (5 bases). Trimming stripped 0 bases from V and 8 bases from J, with 15 bases between. CDR3 size: 15 residues. Germline loops: CDR1 LNHNV, CDR2 YYDKDF (reference sequence). Here the CDR3 reads CATSRERQNALTQYF. Written as DNA, the CDR3 is TGTGCCACCAGCAGAGAGCGACAGAACGCCCTTACGCAGTATTTT.

In its sample, this clone was seen a few times. This chain joins TRBV11-3 and TRBJ1-4; no clear D gene. This CDR3 contains 13 residues. V was shortened by 5 bases and J by 11 bases, with 15 bases between the two germline ends. Germline CDR1 reads SGHNT; CDR2 reads YENEEA. CDR3 loop: CASSRDGSGKLFF. CDR3 DNA sequence: TGTGCCAGCAGCCGAGACGGATCGGGGAAACTGTTTTTT.

V is TRBV9 and J is TRBJ2-1; possible D gene TRBD2, 5 bases. The CDR3 loop spans 13 amino acids. Germline CDR1 is SGDLS and CDR2 is YYNGEE. The V and J ends lost 0 bases and 8 bases respectively, with 9 bases between them. CDR3 sequence: CASSVGSAHEQFF. The CDR3 DNA sequence: TGTGCCAGCAGCGTAGGTAGCGCCCATGAGCAGTTCTTC.

This clone is termed medium-sized (0.01 to 0.1%). The rearrangement joins TRBV27 to TRBJ2-7, with a tentative D call TRBD2 (7 bases). CDR3 size: 18 residues. V lost 5 bases, J lost 2 bases, and 25 bases lay in between. The germline CDR1 and CDR2 sequences are MNHEY and SMNVEV (reference sequence). CDR3 in DNA: TGTGCCAGCAGTGCAGAACCGCCCGGGGGGCGGCGCCCCTACGAGCAGTACTTC. Translation: CASSAEPPGGRRPYEQYF.

In this sample, this clone turned up a few times. The rearrangement uses TRBV29-1 and TRBJ2-7, with unresolved D. Trimming removed 4 bases from V and 2 bases from J, with 9 bases in between. The CDR3 runs to 12 residues. CDR1 is SQVTM, CDR2 ANQGSEA, per germline. The DNA of the CDR3 is TGCAGCGTTGTAGCCGGCCCCTACGAGCAGTACTTC. Its protein is CSVVAGPYEQYF.

The rearrangement uses TRBV6-5 and TRBJ2-1; D remains unclear. CDR3 length: 15 residues. V lost 0 bases and J lost 3, with 9 bases in between. Germline values: CDR1 MNHEY, CDR2 SVGAGI. CDR3 amino acids: CASSYSSPDYNEQFF. The CDR3, as DNA: TGTGCCAGCAGTTACTCGAGCCCTGACTACAATGAGCAGTTCTTC.

J is TRBJ1-1 and V is TRBV4-2; 7 bases match TRBD1. Germline V gene data show CDR1 as LGHNA and CDR2 as YNFKEQ. The V segment lost 3 bases and the J segment 1 base; nucleotides outside the gene matches: 2. The CDR3 totals 14 residues. The CDR3 sequence is CASSQRTGNTEAFF. CDR3 sequence (DNA): TGTGCCAGCAGCCAGAGGACAGGGAACACTGAAGCTTTCTTT.

The chain couples TRBV10-2 to TRBJ2-1; no reliable D call. The CDR3 runs 12 residues. CDR1 WSHSY and CDR2 SAAADI come from the germline V gene. V lost 6 bases to trimming and J lost 3 bases, with 6 bases between them. The DNA of the CDR3 is TGCGCCAGCAGGCGCGACTACAATGAGCAGTTCTTC. Translation gives CASRRDYNEQFF.

The V call is TRBV2, the J call TRBJ1-5; TRBD1 might be the D (5 bases). V was trimmed by 6 bases and J by 7 bases, leaving 19 bases between them. CDR3 length: 15 amino acids. Germline CDR1 SNHLY, CDR2 FYNNEI. CDR3 DNA sequence: TGTGCCAGCAGAAGGAGCTGGCAGGGCGGCCAGCCCCAGCATTTT. Protein: CASRRSWQGGQPQHF.

This clone was seen a handful of times. The J gene is TRBJ2-3, the V gene TRBV6-1; TRBD1 is a possible D gene (6 bases). The V gene's germline CDR1 is MNHNS and CDR2 SASEGT. V lost 2 bases and J lost 4, with 13 bases in between. CDR3 length: 15 residues. CDR3 sequence reads: CASSELGGRSDTQYF. CDR3 nucleotide sequence: TGTGCCAGCAGTGAACTTGGGGGCCGGTCAGATACGCAGTATTTT.

This chain connects TRBV4-1 to TRBJ2-5; D gene unclear. CDR1 is MGHRA and CDR2 is YSYEKL in the germline V gene. The CDR3 runs to 15 residues. The germline V and J ends were trimmed by 0 bases and 5 bases, with 13 bases remaining between them. CDR3 residues: CASSQDPRQVETQYF. CDR3 nucleotide sequence: TGCGCCAGCAGCCAAGATCCCCGACAAGTTGAGACCCAGTACTTC.

This clone has more than one count but fewer than ten. J is TRBJ2-3 and V is TRBV7-3; unclear D gene. CDR1 and CDR2 (germline): SGHTA, FQGTGA. With 4 bases removed from V and 5 bases from J, the gap between germline ends came to 10 bases. This CDR3 contains 13 residues. The CDR3 DNA follows: TGTGCCAGCAGCTCCCCCGGCGGAGATACGCAGTATTTT. Protein: CASSSPGGDTQYF.

The gene calls are TRBV6-1 and TRBJ1-1; 8 bases align to TRBD1. With V trimmed by 6 bases and J by 4 bases, 7 bases remained unmatched. In germline, CDR1 is MNHNS, CDR2 SASEGT. The CDR3 is 14 amino acids. Written as DNA, the CDR3 is TGTGCCAGCAGAACCGGGACAGGATTCACTGAAGCTTTCTTT. This gives the protein CASRTGTGFTEAFF.

The chain couples TRBV6-6 to TRBJ1-2; 7 bases agree with TRBD1. V trimming: 6 bases; J trimming: 6 bases; junction bases outside the gene matches: 13. The CDR3 has 15 amino acids. Germline V gives CDR1 MNHNY, CDR2 SVGAGI (reference sequence). The CDR3 is CASSSAAGGYDGYTF. The CDR3 nucleotides are TGTGCCAGCAGCTCTGCAGCAGGGGGGTACGATGGCTACACCTTC.

The rearrangement joins TRBV11-2 to TRBJ2-2; D is possibly TRBD1 (6 bases). Germline V gives CDR1 SGHAT, CDR2 FQNNGV. The CDR3 contains 14 residues. V lost 6 bases and J lost 4, with 12 bases in between. The CDR3 loop reads CASRFDRLTGELFF. CDR3 nucleotide sequence: TGTGCCAGCAGGTTTGACAGGCTCACCGGGGAGCTGTTTTTT.

This chain links TRBV18 with TRBJ2-2; no firm D call. V was trimmed by 2 bases and J by 6 bases, leaving 13 bases between them. This CDR3 is built from 15 residues. Germline V gene data show CDR1 as KGHSH and CDR2 as LQKENI. The CDR3 is CASSPRSGRPGELFF. CDR3 bases: TGTGCCAGCTCACCAAGGTCAGGCCGACCCGGGGAGCTGTTTTTT.

The V gene is TRBV7-9, the J gene TRBJ2-1; 7 bases are shared with TRBD2. V was pared by 6 bases and J by 1 base, with 6 bases of the junction left unmatched. CDR3 length: 15 residues. The germline V gene has CDR1 SEHNR and CDR2 FQNEAQ (reference sequence). CDR3 sequence (DNA): TGTGCCAGCAGTGAGCGGGGAAGGTCCTACAATGAGCAGTTCTTC. It yields the protein CASSERGRSYNEQFF.

The CDR3 here is CASSKQEPLTDTQYF. CDR3 nucleotide sequence: TGCGCCAGCAGCAAACAGGAACCTTTAACAGATACGCAGTATTTT. This chain uses TRBV5-1 with TRBJ2-3, with a possible D match to TRBD1 (5 bases). Trimming stripped 4 bases from V and 3 bases from J, with 15 bases between. This CDR3 spans 15 amino acids. Germline values: CDR1 SGHRS, CDR2 YFSETQ. Drawing the rest from reference TRBV5-1 and TRBJ2-3, the complete variable domain is KAGVTQTPRYLIKTRGQQVTLSCSPISGHRSVSWYQQTPGQGLQFLFEYFSETQRNKGNFPGRFSGRQFSNSRSEMNVSTLELGDSALYLCASSKQEPLTDTQYFGPGTRLTVL.

The chain links TRBV18 to TRBJ1-5, with 9 bases fitting TRBD1. Losses at the gene ends were 7 bases for V and 4 bases for J; bases not matched to a gene: 5. CDR3 length: 14 amino acids. Germline V gene sequence: CDR1 KGHSH, CDR2 LQKENI. In DNA form, the CDR3 reads TGTGCCAGCTTGAAAGGGACAGGGAATCAGCCCCAGCATTTT. Amino acids: CASLKGTGNQPQHF.

V and J are TRBV7-3 and TRBJ2-5, with TRBD1 matching 7 bases. The germline gives CDR1 SGHTA, CDR2 FQGTGA. This CDR3 spans 15 amino acids. V shed 0 bases, J shed 1 base, and the junction held 2 bases outside the gene matches. The CDR3 coding sequence is TGTGCCAGCAGCTTAACAGGGGGCGGCCAAGAGACCCAGTACTTC. This sequence encodes CASSLTGGGQETQYF.